This is a list of T cell receptor beta chains from one sample in a study of Ad26.COV2.S vaccination and SARS-CoV-2 variants. Assay: immunoSEQ multiplex PCR; the TCRdb copy retains only in-frame clones and omits some. The sample has around 450,000 clones, approximately 92% seen once. The starting material was peripheral blood, obtained in a trial of Ad26.COV2.S vaccine versus placebo. All receptors come from a person aged 18-65 years who received the Ad26.COV2.S COVID-19 vaccine or a placebo. CDR3s include the opening cysteine and the closing phenylalanine or tryptophan. A D gene is named only where the DNA matches it firmly. The size field is filled for only some rows; it gives once, few, many or a size class.

d_gene | abundance | len | j_gene | v_gene | CDR3nt | CDR3aa
- | once | 15 | TRBJ2-6 | TRBV4-1 | TGCGCCAGCAGTCTGGCCGGGTCTGGGGCCAACGTCCTGACTTTC | CASSLAGSGANVLTF
- | - | 15 | TRBJ2-2 | TRBV19 | TGTGCCAGTAAGAATCCATCGTGGGCCACCGGGGAGCTGTTTTTT | CASKNPSWATGELFF
TRBD1 | - | 15 | TRBJ2-7 | TRBV19 | TGTGCCAGTAGCGAGACAGGGGTTGGGACCTACGAGCAGTACTTC | CASSETGVGTYEQYF
- | - | 14 | TRBJ2-1 | TRBV5-1 | TGCGCCAGCAGCGCGGGACAGCCCTACAATGAGCAGTTCTTC | CASSAGQPYNEQFF
- | - | 14 | TRBJ2-1 | TRBV4-3 | TGCGCCAGCAGCCAAGACTGGCTATACAATGAGCAGTTCTTC | CASSQDWLYNEQFF
- | - | 17 | TRBJ1-1 | TRBV11-2 | TGTGCCAGCAGCTTATTAGGGAGGGGGGGTATGAACACTGAAGCTTTCTTT | CASSLLGRGGMNTEAFF
- | - | 17 | TRBJ1-5 | TRBV6-1 | TGTGCCAGCAGTGAGCATTACGGACTAGGGCGCAATCAGCCCCAGCATTTT | CASSEHYGLGRNQPQHF
- | - | 15 | TRBJ2-7 | TRBV5-1 | TGCGCCAGCAGCCCCCAGGGGCTCAATAACTACGAGCAGTACTTC | CASSPQGLNNYEQYF
- | - | 12 | TRBJ1-1 | TRBV12-3/TRBV12-4 | TGTGCCAGCAGTTTGGGCCTGAATGAAGCTTTCTTT | CASSLGLNEAFF
TRBD2 | - | 15 | TRBJ2-3 | TRBV9 | TGTGCCAGCAGTCGGCTAGCGGGGGGGGCAGATACGCAGTATTTT | CASSRLAGGADTQYF
TRBD2 | - | 16 | TRBJ2-1 | TRBV18 | TGTGCCAGCTCACCACCGGGACTAGCGGGCAGGCATGAGCAGTTCTTC | CASSPPGLAGRHEQFF
- | - | 15 | TRBJ2-6 | TRBV27 | TGTGCCAGCCAGGCCAATGGGGCTGGGGCCAACGTCCTGGCTTTC | CASQANGAGANVLAF
TRBD2 | - | 17 | TRBJ2-3 | TRBV10-3 | TGTGCCATCGGGGAACCCGGACTAGCGAAGAGCACAGATACGCAGTATTTT | CAIGEPGLAKSTDTQYF
- | - | 14 | TRBJ1-2 | TRBV7-8 | TGTGCCAGCAGCCCGGACAGAGCTAACTATGGCTACACCTTC | CASSPDRANYGYTF
- | - | 16 | TRBJ1-1 | TRBV7-8 | TGTGCCAGCAGCCCACGTGGGGGCCTCATGAACACTGAAGCTTTCTTT | CASSPRGGLMNTEAFF
- | - | 13 | TRBJ1-5 | TRBV3-1/TRBV3-2 | TGTGCCAGCAGCCAAGATGATGGTCAGCCCCAGCATTTT | CASSQDDGQPQHF
- | - | 16 | TRBJ1-1 | TRBV11-1 | TGTGCCAGCAGCTTATACTTGAACAGGCTTAACACTGAAGCTTTCTTT | CASSLYLNRLNTEAFF
TRBD1 | - | 13 | TRBJ1-2 | TRBV29-1 | TGCAGCGATGGACAGGGGGATGTTGAAGGCTACACCTTC | CSDGQGDVEGYTF
- | - | 16 | TRBJ1-2 | TRBV19 | TGTGCCAGTAGCCGTATAAAGGACACCTTCTCCTATGGCTACACCTTC | CASSRIKDTFSYGYTF
TRBD1 | - | 15 | TRBJ2-7 | TRBV5-6 | TGTGCCAGCACCTCACTGACAGGGATCCCCTACGAGCAGTACTTC | CASTSLTGIPYEQYF
- | - | 14 | TRBJ2-1 | TRBV11-3 | TGTGCCAGCAGCCCACAGAGCTCCTACAATGAGCAGTTCTTC | CASSPQSSYNEQFF
TRBD1 | - | 15 | TRBJ2-7 | TRBV6-6 | TGTGCCAGCAGTTTAGGGCAGGGGGTATCCTACGAGCAGTACTTC | CASSLGQGVSYEQYF
TRBD2 | - | 16 | TRBJ2-3 | TRBV10-2 | TGCGCCAGCAGTGGATGGACTAGCGGGGGCACAGATACGCAGTATTTT | CASSGWTSGGTDTQYF
- | - | 16 | TRBJ2-3 | TRBV19 | TGTGCCAGTAGTATATTCGCCAGTCCTAGCACAGATACGCAGTATTTT | CASSIFASPSTDTQYF
- | few | 15 | TRBJ2-7 | TRBV5-4 | TGTGCCAGCAGCTCAAACCCAGGCAGGCACTACGAGCAGTACTTC | CASSSNPGRHYEQYF
- | - | 15 | TRBJ2-7 | TRBV28 | TGTGCCAGCAGTAGCGCGCAGGGTGGGTCCTACGAGCAGTACTTC | CASSSAQGGSYEQYF
- | - | 12 | TRBJ1-1 | TRBV12-3/TRBV12-4 | TGTGCCAGCAGTTTGGAATTCGCTGAAGCTTTCTTT | CASSLEFAEAFF
- | - | 13 | TRBJ2-7 | TRBV7-2 | TGTGCCAGCAGCTTATCACCCACCTACGAGCAGTACTTC | CASSLSPTYEQYF
- | - | 15 | TRBJ1-1 | TRBV5-6 | TGTGCCAGCAGCACGCCGGACCGGATGAACACTGAAGCTTTCTTT | CASSTPDRMNTEAFF
- | - | 13 | TRBJ1-6 | TRBV7-9 | TGTGCCAGCAGCTTAAAGGGTAATTCACCCCTCCACTTT | CASSLKGNSPLHF
- | - | 16 | TRBJ2-2 | TRBV5-1 | TGCGCCAGCAGCTTGGCCTTAGCAGCGAACACCGGGGAGCTGTTTTTT | CASSLALAANTGELFF
- | - | 13 | TRBJ2-4 | TRBV5-6 | TGTGCCAGCAGCTTGGGCGGGCTAAACATTCAGTACTTC | CASSLGGLNIQYF
TRBD1 | - | 17 | TRBJ1-2 | TRBV4-2 | TGTGCCAGCAGCCAGGATGGACAGGGGAAGACTAACTATGGCTACACCTTC | CASSQDGQGKTNYGYTF
- | - | 13 | TRBJ2-5 | TRBV5-1 | TGCGCCAGCAGCCAACAGGGTGGGGAGACCCAGTACTTC | CASSQQGGETQYF
TRBD1 | - | 15 | TRBJ1-1 | TRBV4-2 | TGTGCCAGCAGCCAGGTCGGACAGGGGAACACTGAAGCTTTCTTT | CASSQVGQGNTEAFF
- | - | 17 | TRBJ2-5 | TRBV9 | TGTGCCAGCAGTCCTGGTATACGGGGGAGGACGGGAGAGACCCAGTACTTC | CASSPGIRGRTGETQYF
TRBD1 | - | 15 | TRBJ2-5 | TRBV5-1 | TGCGCCAGCAGCTCCCGGACAGGGTTCGCGGAGACCCAGTACTTC | CASSSRTGFAETQYF
- | - | 15 | TRBJ2-7 | TRBV28 | TGTGCCAGCAGCCTAAGGGACCGGACCTTCTACGAGCAGTACTTC | CASSLRDRTFYEQYF
- | - | 13 | TRBJ1-3 | TRBV28 | TGTGCCAGCAGTACAGGGTACGGAAACACCATATATTTT | CASSTGYGNTIYF
- | - | 13 | TRBJ1-6 | TRBV10-3 | TGTGCCATCACCGGCAGTTCTAATTCACCCCTCCACTTT | CAITGSSNSPLHF
TRBD1 | - | 16 | TRBJ2-3 | TRBV5-1 | TGCGCCAGCAGCTTGGAGGTCCGGGACAGGGGGGATACGCAGTATTTT | CASSLEVRDRGDTQYF
TRBD1 | - | 15 | TRBJ2-5 | TRBV7-2 | TGTGCCAGCAGCCACCCCCAGGGGGCGGGAGAGACCCAGTACTTC | CASSHPQGAGETQYF
- | - | 15 | TRBJ2-6 | TRBV2 | TGTGCCAGCAGTGAAGTAAGTCCTGGGGCCAACGTCCTGACTTTC | CASSEVSPGANVLTF
TRBD1 | - | 16 | TRBJ2-5 | TRBV11-3 | TGTGCCAGCAGCTTTCCTACAGGGGCATCGCGGGAGACCCAGTACTTC | CASSFPTGASRETQYF